This T cell receptor (beta chain) was profiled in a study of blood T cell repertoires in COVID-19. In the study overall: Samples taken during acute and convalescent COVID-19 were collected in the United States, Italy and Spain. T cells, B-cell-depleted T cells, or PBMCs provided the cDNA or gDNA that served as material.

V lost 5 bases, J lost 3 bases, and 8 bases lay in between. The germline gives CDR1 LNHDA, CDR2 SQIVND (reference sequence). The CDR3 covers 13 residues. As processed by the authors: How many nucleated cells were present was estimated from reference gene primer amplification. TCRdb keeps only in-frame clones here, not all; method: immunoSEQ multiplex PCR. V and J calls and clone size follow that table, whereas D and trimming were derived from the DNA. The sample yields approximately 70,000 clones, around 89% seen once. The chain joins TRBV19 to TRBJ1-3; D is possibly TRBD1 (6 bases). Sequencing was performed on peripheral blood. This sequence was found in a human donor in a cohort sampled during active COVID-19. The CDR3 loop reads CASSLQGGNTIYF. Here the CDR3 DNA reads TGTGCCAGTAGTTTACAGGGTGGAAACACCATATATTTT.